The T cell receptor (beta chain) described here comes from a study of blood T cells in healthy people across ages. Study-wide results and limits: It was not possible, with unsorted PBMCs, to conclusively compare naive and antigen-experienced cells. Whereas aged donors had fewer naive CD4+ cells, long-lived donors had more of them and higher diversity. Estimated diversity that came from one million T cells was considered an underestimate.

This clonotype showed up just a few times. Antigen: not known. The authors ran a second PCR of about 6 to 12 cycles using a sample-barcoded 5' primer and a J-beta primer mix. One entry per CDR3 protein results from TCRdb running MiXCR on the 5' RACE reads. Seen here are about 1.8 million distinct CDR3 sequences, about 50% observed once, and the top ten hold approximately 2.1%. The CDR3 is 13 residues long. The V gene's germline CDR1 is DFQATT and CDR2 SNEGSKA (reference sequence). V lost 6 bases to trimming and J lost 4 bases; unmatched junction nucleotides: 8. The receptor's source is a woman in her 40s in good health. The sample consisted of blood. This rearrangement joins TRBV20-1 to TRBJ1-2, with 7 bases aligning to TRBD1. The DNA for the CDR3 is TGCAGTGCAAGCACAGGGGAGAGCTATGGCTACACCTTC. This encodes CSASTGESYGYTF.